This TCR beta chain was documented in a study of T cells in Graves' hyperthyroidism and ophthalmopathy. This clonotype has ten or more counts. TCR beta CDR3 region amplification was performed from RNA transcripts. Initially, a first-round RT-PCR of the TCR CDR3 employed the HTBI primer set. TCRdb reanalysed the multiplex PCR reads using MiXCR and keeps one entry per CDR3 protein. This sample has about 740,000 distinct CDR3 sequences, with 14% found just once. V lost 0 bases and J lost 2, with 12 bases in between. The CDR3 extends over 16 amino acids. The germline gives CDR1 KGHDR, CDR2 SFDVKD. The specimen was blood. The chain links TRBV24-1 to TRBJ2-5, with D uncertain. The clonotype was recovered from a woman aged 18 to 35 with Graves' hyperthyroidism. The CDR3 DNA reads TGTGCCACCAGTGATTTGCATTCGACTGGTCAAGAGACCCAGTACTTC. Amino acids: CATSDLHSTGQETQYF.